The following is a T cell receptor (beta chain) sequence with its context. This specimen comes from a study of CD4+ T cells in melanoma. TCRdb keeps only in-frame clones here, not all; method: immunoSEQ multiplex PCR. The sample carries 110,000 to 150,000 clones, approximately 91% recorded once. The source of this sequence is a human donor with melanoma.

CDR3 sequence (DNA): TGTGCCAGCATGATTCGCGGGGGTGGCAAAAACATTCAGTACTTC. Translation gives CASMIRGGGKNIQYF. This rearrangement joins TRBV28 to TRBJ2-4, with 7 nucleotides matching TRBD2. J gave up 3 bases and V 7 bases, and 9 bases lay outside the gene matches. In germline, CDR1 is MDHEN, CDR2 SYDVKM. The CDR3 loop spans 15 amino acids.